The clone carrying this T cell receptor (beta chain) was detected only once. V shed 0 bases, J shed 4 bases, and the junction held 7 bases outside the gene matches. The germline gives CDR1 SGHRS, CDR2 YFSETQ. The CDR3 is 16 amino acids. Assay execution proceeded at the deep level. Authors' analysis steps: Owing to the provision of junction-only sequences devoid of quality scores by immunoSEQ, filtering differed. This table comes from immunoSEQ multiplex PCR, and its TCRdb copy is limited to in-frame clones, with some not included. That table gives V, J and clone size, and the DNA gave D and trimming. Of approximately 640,000 clones in the sample, around 72% were seen once. The CD4+ fraction was divided into a CD45RA+ naive subset and a CD45RA-negative memory subset. This entry comes from a study of shared clonotypes between healthy human individuals.

The V gene is TRBV5-1, the J gene TRBJ1-5; TRBD1 aligns across 7 bases. The sequenced sample consisted of memory CD4+ T cells sorted from blood. Subset defined: CD45RA-negative fraction. This TCR was recovered from a young woman in good health. CDR3 sequence reads: CASSLAKTGKNQPQHF. The CDR3 coding sequence is TGCGCCAGCAGCTTGGCGAAGACAGGGAAGAATCAGCCCCAGCATTTT.